The 8 T cell receptor beta chains below all came from one sample that was sequenced in a study of T-cell memory formation after mild COVID-19. TCRdb fed the 5' RACE reads into MiXCR, producing one record per CDR3 protein. The sample holds about 430,000 distinct CDR3 sequences; around 24% are singletons and the top ten take about 8.7%. The sample consisted of PBMCs or a T cell subset sorted from them (not recorded which). The origin of the receptors is an adult woman who had mild COVID-19 (a few samples of this study predate the infection). Cell type and time point are not known.

There are a few counts of this clonotype. As DNA, the CDR3 is TGCGCCAGCAGGCCGAGACAGGGCCCCTACGAGCAGTACTTC. Its protein product is CASRPRQGPYEQYF. V is TRBV5-1 and J is TRBJ2-7, with TRBD1 identical over 7 bases. The germline V gene encodes CDR1 SGHRS and CDR2 YFSETQ. The CDR3 contains 14 residues. With 5 bases clipped from V and 2 bases from J, the junction kept 7 bases outside the gene matches.

This rearrangement joins TRBV6-2 or TRBV6-3 to TRBJ2-3; the match to TRBD2 covers 8 bases. The length of the CDR3 is 16 residues. CDR1 and CDR2 from the germline V gene are MNHEY and SVGEGT. The V segment lost 2 bases and the J segment 2 bases; nucleotides outside the gene matches: 6. CDR3 nucleotide sequence: TGTGCCAGCAGTTACGCAGCGGGGGCCTCCACAGATACGCAGTATTTT. Protein sequence: CASSYAAGASTDTQYF.

The rearrangement links TRBV12-3 or TRBV12-4 to TRBJ2-4, with D tentatively TRBD1 (5 bases). Deletions cut 3 bases from V and 6 bases from J, with 9 bases between. The CDR3 contains 13 residues. The CDR3: CASSLGDRNIQYF. CDR3 coding DNA: TGTGCCAGCAGTTTGGGTGACAGAAACATTCAGTACTTC.

The CDR3 nucleotides read TGTGCCAGCAGCCGTGCTTTGGGGACGGCCTCCTACGAGCAGTACTTC. This encodes CASSRALGTASYEQYF. The J gene is TRBJ2-7, the V gene TRBV12-3 or TRBV12-4, with D perhaps TRBD1 or TRBD2 (5 bases each). The CDR3 runs 16 residues. The V and J ends lost 6 bases and 0 bases respectively, with 18 bases between them.

The chain links TRBV27 to TRBJ2-3; D is uncertain. Between the trimmed V and J ends, which lost 8 bases and 2 bases, there was a span of 11 bases. The CDR3 is made up of 13 amino acids. CDR1 is MNHEY, CDR2 SMNVEV, per germline (reference sequence). CDR3: CASRTFLTDTQYF. CDR3 DNA: TGTGCCAGCCGCACATTTCTCACAGATACGCAGTATTTT.

There are a few counts of this clonotype. The chain joins TRBV24-1 to TRBJ2-1, with TRBD2 matching 9 bases. Germline CDR1 is KGHDR and CDR2 is SFDVKD. The junction had 8 bases not matched to a gene; V was cut back by 3 bases and J by 9 bases. This CDR3 is built from 15 residues. In nucleotides, the CDR3 is TGTGCCACCAGTGATCGCGGGAGGGCCCGGAGTGAGCAGTTCTTC. It codes for CATSDRGRARSEQFF.

The rearrangement links TRBV4-3 to TRBJ2-7; tentative D call: TRBD1 (6 bases). The CDR3 has 15 amino acids. Deletions cut 3 bases from V and 4 bases from J, with 16 bases between. From germline, CDR1 is LGHNA and CDR2 YSLEER. CDR3 DNA: TGCGCCAGCAGCCACCAGACAGGACGGGTTTACGAGCAGTACTTC. Translated: CASSHQTGRVYEQYF.

The chain is built from TRBV7-9 and TRBJ1-1, with D possibly being TRBD1 (6 bases). Germline CDR1 and CDR2: SEHNR and FQNEAQ (reference sequence). Trimming removed 6 bases at V and 4 bases at J, with 9 bases between. This CDR3 is 12 amino acids long. This CDR3 reads CASRSDSTEAFF. The CDR3 coding sequence is TGTGCCAGCAGATCGGACAGCACTGAAGCTTTCTTT. The variable domain in full, completed from reference TRBV7-9 and TRBJ1-1, reads DTGVSQNPRHKITKRGQNVTFRCDPISEHNRLYWYRQTLGQGPEFLTYFQNEAQLEKSRLLSDRFSAERPKGSFSTLEIQRTEQGDSAMYLCASRSDSTEAFFGQGTRLTVV.